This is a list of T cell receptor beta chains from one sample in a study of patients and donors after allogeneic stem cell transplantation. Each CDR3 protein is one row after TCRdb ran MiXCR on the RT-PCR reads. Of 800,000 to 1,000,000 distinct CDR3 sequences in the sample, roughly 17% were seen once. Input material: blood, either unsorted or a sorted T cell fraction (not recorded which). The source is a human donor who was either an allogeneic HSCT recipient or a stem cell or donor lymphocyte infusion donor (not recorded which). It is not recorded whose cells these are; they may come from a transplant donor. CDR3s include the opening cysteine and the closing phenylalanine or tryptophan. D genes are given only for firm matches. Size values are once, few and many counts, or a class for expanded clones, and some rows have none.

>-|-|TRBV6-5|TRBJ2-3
TGTGCCAGCAGTTACGGAAATACGCAGTATTTT
CASSYGNTQYF
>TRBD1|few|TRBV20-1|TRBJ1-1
TGCAGTGCTAGAGATGCCCAACAGGGGGTAAGGAACACTGAAGCTTTCTTT
CSARDAQQGVRNTEAFF
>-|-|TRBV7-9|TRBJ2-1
TGTGCCAGCAGCCCATGGGGGACTGGCTCCTACAATGAGCAGTTCTTC
CASSPWGTGSYNEQFF
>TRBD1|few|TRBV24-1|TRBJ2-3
TGTGCCACCAGCGGGGACAGGCCGAGCACAGATACGCAGTATTTT
CATSGDRPSTDTQYF
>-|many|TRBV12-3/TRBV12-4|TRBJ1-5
TGTGCCAGCACTCTTACTACAGGGATGAATCAGCCCCAGCATTTT
CASTLTTGMNQPQHF
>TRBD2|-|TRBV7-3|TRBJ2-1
TGTGCCAGCAGCGGGGGATGGGCTAGCGGGAGGAGTGAGCAGTTCTTC
CASSGGWASGRSEQFF
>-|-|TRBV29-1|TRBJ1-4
TGCAGCGTTGTCTTCGGAGGCCGGGGTGAAAAACTGTTTTTT
CSVVFGGRGEKLFF
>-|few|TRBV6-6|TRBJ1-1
TGTGCCAGCAGTTACTGGTACCGGGAAGAAGCTTTCTTT
CASSYWYREEAFF
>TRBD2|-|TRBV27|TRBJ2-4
TGTGCCAGCAGCGCTAGCGGGAACGGCAAAAACATTCAGTACTTC
CASSASGNGKNIQYF
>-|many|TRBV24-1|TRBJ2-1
TGTGCCACCAGTGATGGAAATGAGCAGTTCTTC
CATSDGNEQFF
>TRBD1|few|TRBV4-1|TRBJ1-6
TGCGCCAGCAGCCAACCCCGAGAGAGGGACAGGGATTCACCCCTCCACTTT
CASSQPRERDRDSPLHF
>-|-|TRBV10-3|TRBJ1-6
TGTGCCATCAGTGTAGGGGCCCATAATTCACCCCTCCACTTT
CAISVGAHNSPLHF
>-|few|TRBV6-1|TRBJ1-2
TGTGCCAGCAGCACTGGGAGAGGGATTAACTATGGCTACACCTTC
CASSTGRGINYGYTF
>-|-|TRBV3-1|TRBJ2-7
TGTGCCAGCAGCCATTCCGACGGGGTCTCCCACGAGCAGTACTTC
CASSHSDGVSHEQYF
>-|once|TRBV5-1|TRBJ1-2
TGCGCCAGCAGCTCCGGACAGACAAGGACTAACTATGGCTACACCTTC
CASSSGQTRTNYGYTF
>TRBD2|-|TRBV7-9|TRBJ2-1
TGTGCCAGCAGCTTAGTCGCTAGCGGGAGTTGGAGTGAGCAGTTCTTC
CASSLVASGSWSEQFF
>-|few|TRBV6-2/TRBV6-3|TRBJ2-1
TGTGCCAGCAGTTACTCCAATCTCGAGCAGTTCTTC
CASSYSNLEQFF
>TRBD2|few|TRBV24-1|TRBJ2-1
TGTGCCACCGGAAGGGGGACTAGCGGATACAATGAGCAGTTCTTC
CATGRGTSGYNEQFF
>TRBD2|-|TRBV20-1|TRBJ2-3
TGCAGTGCTAGTCGCGCGGGAGGCCGGGGAGATACGCAGTATTTT
CSASRAGGRGDTQYF
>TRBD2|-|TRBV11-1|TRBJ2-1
TGTGCCAGCAGCCGTAGCGGGAGGGCCTATTCCTCCTACAATGAGCAGTTCTTC
CASSRSGRAYSSYNEQFF
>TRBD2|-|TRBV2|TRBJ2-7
TGTGCCAGCGTGACTAGCGGTAACTACGAGCAGTACTTC
CASVTSGNYEQYF
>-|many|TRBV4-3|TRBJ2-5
TGCGCCAGCAGCCAAGGAACGTCAGGAGAGACCCAGTACTTC
CASSQGTSGETQYF
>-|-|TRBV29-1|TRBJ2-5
TGCAGCGCCAATGGAGGCTCGCAAGAGACCCAGTACTTC
CSANGGSQETQYF
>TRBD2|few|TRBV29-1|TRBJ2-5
TGCAGCGCTGACGGCGGGAGCGTGGAGACCCAGTACTTC
CSADGGSVETQYF